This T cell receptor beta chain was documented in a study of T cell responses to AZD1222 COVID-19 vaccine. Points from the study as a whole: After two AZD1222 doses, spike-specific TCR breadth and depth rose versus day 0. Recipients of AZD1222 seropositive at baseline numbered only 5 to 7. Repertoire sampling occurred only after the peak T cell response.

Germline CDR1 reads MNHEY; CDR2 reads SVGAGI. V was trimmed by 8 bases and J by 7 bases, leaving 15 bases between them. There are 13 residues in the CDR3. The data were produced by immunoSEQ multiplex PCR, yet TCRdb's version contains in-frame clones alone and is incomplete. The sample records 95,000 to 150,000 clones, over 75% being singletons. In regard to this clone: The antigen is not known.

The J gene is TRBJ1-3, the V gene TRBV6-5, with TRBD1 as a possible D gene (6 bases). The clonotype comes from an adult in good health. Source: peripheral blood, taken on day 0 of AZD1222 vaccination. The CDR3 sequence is CASSTGYWNTIYF. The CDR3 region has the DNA TGTGCCAGCTCTACAGGGTATTGGAACACCATATATTTT.